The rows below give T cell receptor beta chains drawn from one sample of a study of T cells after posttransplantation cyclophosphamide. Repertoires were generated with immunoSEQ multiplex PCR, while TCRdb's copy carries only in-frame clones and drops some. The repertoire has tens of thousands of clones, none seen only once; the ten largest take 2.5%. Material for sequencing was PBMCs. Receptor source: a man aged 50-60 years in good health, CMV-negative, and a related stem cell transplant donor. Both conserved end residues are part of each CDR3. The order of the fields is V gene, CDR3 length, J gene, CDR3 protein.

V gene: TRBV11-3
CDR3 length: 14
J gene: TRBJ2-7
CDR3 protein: CASAPGQGVYEQYF

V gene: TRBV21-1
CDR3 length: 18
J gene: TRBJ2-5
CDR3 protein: CASSLYQGGLRLRGEQYF

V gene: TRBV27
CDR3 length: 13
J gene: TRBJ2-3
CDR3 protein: CASSGTRGHTQYF

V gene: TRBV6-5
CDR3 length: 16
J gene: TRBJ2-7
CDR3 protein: CASSYSEAALTYEQYF

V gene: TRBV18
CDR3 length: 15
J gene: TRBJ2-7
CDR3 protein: CASPRAGSASYEQYF

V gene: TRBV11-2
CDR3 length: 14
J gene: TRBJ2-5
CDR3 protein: CASSAGLTQETQYF

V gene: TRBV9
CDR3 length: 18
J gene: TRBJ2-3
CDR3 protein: CASSARLTSGPRADTQYF

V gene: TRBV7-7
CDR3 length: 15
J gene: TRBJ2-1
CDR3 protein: CASSPSILAGDEQFF

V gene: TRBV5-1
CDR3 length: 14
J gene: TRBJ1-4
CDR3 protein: CASSSDRSGEKLFF

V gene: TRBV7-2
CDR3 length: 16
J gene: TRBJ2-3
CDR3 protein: CASSLSLAGEQDTQYF

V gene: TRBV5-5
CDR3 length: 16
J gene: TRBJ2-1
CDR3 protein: CASTDPLRLASREQFF

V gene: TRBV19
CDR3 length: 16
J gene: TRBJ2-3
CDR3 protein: CASRILAGEGADTQYF